This T cell receptor (beta chain) derives from a study of regulatory T cells in long-lasting Graves disease. This clonotype was counted ten times or more. Assembly of TCR beta libraries relied on iRepertoire HTBI primers together with Arm-PCR of CDR3 regions. TCRdb itself ran the multiplex PCR reads through MiXCR, one entry per CDR3 protein. This table has about 470,000 distinct CDR3 sequences, about 17% appearing once. Time point given: newly diagnosed GD, antithyroid drugs for less than 3 months. Extracted RNA from PBMCs served as the source of the TCR library. The sample also formed part of further work on T cells in Graves' hyperthyroidism and ophthalmopathy. As reported in that work: Diagnosis of hyperthyroidism was new in patients aged 18 to 65, and its duration was under 2 months. Based on clinical symptoms, serum thyroxine and TRAb, thyroid ultrasound and orbital computed tomography, diagnoses were reached. Ophthalmopathy was identified by the model a median approximately 6.4 months ahead of onset.

This TCR was sampled from a man in his forties with Graves disease. Sequenced material: peripheral blood mononuclear cells (PBMCs), taken at new diagnosis, from a patient treated with antithyroid drugs.

The CDR3 bases are TGTGCCTGGAGACAGTTGAGCTACGAGCAGTACTTC. Translating it yields CAWRQLSYEQYF. This chain connects TRBV30 to TRBJ2-7, with no clear D. CDR1 and CDR2 from the germline V gene are GTSNPN and SVGIG (reference sequence). The ends were cut back, 3 bases at V and 3 bases at J, with 9 bases in the middle. The CDR3 is 12 residues long. The full variable domain, rest sourced from reference TRBV30 and TRBJ2-7, is SQTIHQWPATLVQPVGSPLSLECTVEGTSNPNLYWYRQAAGRGLQLLFYSVGIGQISSEVPQNLSASRPQDRQFILSSKKLLLSDSGFYLCAWRQLSYEQYFGPGTRLTVT.